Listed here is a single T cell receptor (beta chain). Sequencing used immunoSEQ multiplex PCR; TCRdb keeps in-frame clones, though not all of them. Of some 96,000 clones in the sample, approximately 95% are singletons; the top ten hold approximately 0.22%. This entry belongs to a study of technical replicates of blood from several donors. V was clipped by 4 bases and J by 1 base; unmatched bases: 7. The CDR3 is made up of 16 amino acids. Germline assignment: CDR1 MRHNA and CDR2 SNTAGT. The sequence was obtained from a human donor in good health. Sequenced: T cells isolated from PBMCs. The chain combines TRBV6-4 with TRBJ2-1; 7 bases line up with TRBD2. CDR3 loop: CASSVEAGISYNEQFF. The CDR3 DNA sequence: TGTGCCAGCAGTGTTGAAGCGGGGATTTCCTACAATGAGCAGTTCTTC.